This T cell receptor (beta chain) was retrieved from a study of T cells expressing NK-cell markers (dated by TCRdb to the early 2020s). Turning to the overall study: Fewer than ten donors provided sorted CD3+CD56+NKG2C+, CD3+CD56+NKG2C- and CD3+CD56-NKG2C+ T-cell subsets, whose TCR beta-chain repertoires were profiled. Most of the eight sequenced donors were HCMV-seropositive and one was HCMV-seronegative. The study sequenced eight donors, all healthy volunteers chosen at random: three men and five women. Sequencing of the libraries produced 2 x 150 bp reads on Illumina HiSeq 2000/2500, MiSeq or NextSeq.

HCMV serostatus was determined by detecting HCMV-specific IgG in serum with a commercial ELISA kit. Peripheral blood mononuclear cells were isolated from blood by Ficoll density gradient centrifugation. Sequencing was carried out with an Illumina HiSeq 2000. The TCR beta cDNA libraries were made using 5'RACE template switching, a step that added both a universal primer site and unique molecular identifiers. cDNA synthesis was primed from the TCR beta constant segment and was followed by two successive PCR amplification steps. The original pipeline was this. Reads were demultiplexed and grouped by UMI with MIGEC, and clonotypes were assembled and quantified with MiTCR. To exclude erroneous sequences, any TCR cDNA sequence not supported by at least two reads was discarded. Downstream repertoire analysis used the tcR package, and clonotypes were matched across fractions by CDR3 nucleotide sequence plus V segment. Antigen specificity was annotated against VDJdb with VDJmatch, allowing one amino acid substitution in CDR3. TCRdb reprocessed the sequencing reads and holds a single record per CDR3 protein sequence, with no DNA. The V and J calls and clone size are TCRdb's, not the authors'. The sample table on file contains about 400,000 distinct CDR3 sequences. Around 10% of the sample goes to the ten largest clones.

Per the germline V gene, SGHRS is the CDR1 and YFSETQ is the CDR2. Inclusive of the bounding cysteine and phenylalanine, the CDR3 is 15 residues long. No DNA was logged. For this clonotype: Its antigen is not yet known.

Here is what the overall study found, with its caveats: Those dominant clonotypes were again the most abundant among CD3+CD56-NKG2C+ cells in four donors, at about 25-65%. Whether the expanded NKG2C-expressing T cell clones were specific for HCMV antigens remained unclear. In over 5 donors, the dominant CD3+CD56+NKG2C+ clonotypes were among the top 10 CD8+ clonotypes and accounted for roughly 1.0-8% of CD8+ T cells.

This receptor was identified in a woman in her fifties or sixties in good health. Donor details come from another sample of the same person, matched by shared clones. This sequence uses TRBV5-1 and TRBJ2-1; without DNA, the TCRdb call of TRBD2 cannot be checked. The sample consisted of blood T cells: a sorted CD56 or NKG2C T cell subset, CD4+ or CD8+ T cells, or bulk PBMC T cells (not recorded which). The CDR3: CASSPSPAGGNEQFF.